These 28 T cell receptor beta chains originate from one sample sequenced in a study of blood T cell repertoires in COVID-19 (dated by TCRdb to about 2020). Receptors were amplified or captured by the immunoSEQ multiplex PCR assay. The table comes from immuneACCESS by way of TCRdb, which keeps in-frame sequences with V and J called. Part of the clones is missing from these tables; in studies checked, under half for an unresolved V gene and the rest for unknown reasons. The sample table records over 300,000 clones; more than 75% of these occur just once. The ten largest clones capture 1.5% to 2% of the sample. Sequences were obtained from peripheral blood. The source of these receptors is a woman between 45 and 65 years old with acute or convalescent COVID-19.

This sequence joins TRBV6-5 and TRBJ2-7; 9 bases match TRBD1. V was clipped by 8 bases and J by 2 bases; unmatched bases: 7. CDR1 MNHEY and CDR2 SVGAGI come from the germline V gene. This CDR3 is 14 amino acids long. The CDR3: CASSPGQGTYEQYF. As DNA, the CDR3 is TGTGCCAGCTCGCCCGGACAGGGGACCTACGAGCAGTACTTC.

The chain has TRBV23-1 and TRBJ2-7, with D unresolved. TRBV23-1 is an ORF; its function is uncertain. The CDR3 is 14 residues long. The V end lost 3 bases, the J end lost 2 bases, and 11 bases lay between the germline ends. CDR3 nucleotide sequence: TGCGCCAGCAGTCAGGGCAAACAAACCTACGAGCAGTACTTC. Translated, it gives CASSQGKQTYEQYF.

The gene calls are TRBV6-5 and TRBJ1-1, with D possibly being TRBD1 (5 bases). CDR1 is MNHEY, CDR2 SVGAGI, per germline. The V and J ends lost 8 bases and 5 bases respectively, with 9 bases between them. CDR3 length: 11 residues. The CDR3 sequence is CASSGVTEAFF. The CDR3 nucleotides are TGTGCCAGCTCGGGGGTGACTGAAGCTTTCTTT.

The chain has TRBV7-8 and TRBJ1-2; TRBD1 matches at 8 bases. CDR1 is SGHVS and CDR2 is FQNEAQ in the germline V gene. The ends lost 5 bases at V and 4 bases at J; junction bases unmatched: 9. CDR3 size: 15 residues. This CDR3 is CASSPGTGGFYGYTF. The CDR3 DNA follows: TGTGCCAGCAGCCCTGGGACAGGCGGATTCTATGGCTACACCTTC.

V gene TRBV6-2 or TRBV6-3 combines with J gene TRBJ2-1, with 7 bases identical to TRBD2. CDR1 and CDR2 (germline): MNHEY, SVGEGT. CDR3 size: 17 residues. The V and J ends lost 0 bases and 3 bases, in that order; junction bases with no gene match: 8. The CDR3 region is CASSYSIGRGSYNEQFF. CDR3 nucleotide sequence: TGTGCCAGCAGTTACTCGATCGGGCGGGGGAGCTACAATGAGCAGTTCTTC.

This clone has more than one count but fewer than ten. The rearrangement joins TRBV4-1 to TRBJ1-5, with TRBD1 matching 12 bases. V gave up 3 bases and J gave up 1 base; unmatched junction bases: 4. Germline CDR1 is MGHRA and CDR2 is YSYEKL. This CDR3 region has 17 residues. The CDR3 DNA reads as TGCGCCAGCAGCCAGGGGACAGGGGGCAGGAGCAATCAGCCCCAGCATTTT. This codes for CASSQGTGGRSNQPQHF.

The V call is TRBV9, the J call TRBJ2-2; D may be TRBD2 (6 bases). The ends were cut back, 2 bases at V and 0 bases at J, with 8 bases in the middle. The CDR3 loop spans 15 amino acids. CDR1 and CDR2 (germline): SGDLS, YYNGEE. The CDR3 sequence: CASSVSGSNTGELFF. The CDR3 DNA sequence: TGTGCCAGCAGCGTTAGCGGTTCGAACACCGGGGAGCTGTTTTTT.

The V gene is TRBV7-9, the J gene TRBJ2-5; tentative D call: TRBD2 (6 bases). V lost 1 base to trimming and J lost 1 base, with 10 bases between them. Per the germline V gene, CDR1 is SEHNR and CDR2 is FQNEAQ (reference sequence). The CDR3 covers 15 residues. CDR3 sequence reads: CASSLVSGGQETQYF. The CDR3 DNA sequence: TGTGCCAGCAGCTTAGTTTCCGGGGGCCAAGAGACCCAGTACTTC.

The chain combines TRBV7-8 with TRBJ2-7, with TRBD2 as a possible D gene (6 bases). The CDR3 has 12 residues. In germline, CDR1 is SGHVS, CDR2 FQNEAQ. V shed 5 bases and J shed 5 bases, with 10 bases lying between them. CDR3 DNA sequence: TGTGCCAGCAGCCCCTGGGAGGACGAGCAGTACTTC. It translates to CASSPWEDEQYF.

A single count supports this clone. At the DNA level, this CDR3 is encoded by other sequences in the same sample as well. V and J are TRBV3-1 (or the pseudogene TRBV3-2) and TRBJ1-2; 9 bases map to TRBD1. Germline V gene data show CDR1 as LGHDT and CDR2 as YNNKEL (reference sequence). The V and J ends lost 5 bases and 8 bases, in that order; junction bases with no gene match: 6. This CDR3 contains 13 residues. CDR3 amino acids: CASSLQGAGGYTF. CDR3 DNA: TGTGCCAGCAGCTTACAGGGGGCCGGGGGCTACACCTTC.

The chain is built from TRBV7-2 and TRBJ1-5; D ambiguous. CDR1 is SGHTA and CDR2 is FQGNSA in the germline V gene. The CDR3 contains 14 residues. V lost 6 bases to trimming and J lost 4 bases, with 13 bases between them. CDR3 sequence: CASSISTRNQPQHF. CDR3 nucleotides: TGTGCCAGCAGTATTAGCACGAGAAATCAGCCCCAGCATTTT.

This chain's CDR3 is CASSSYGEYRYTF. DNA for the CDR3: TGTGCCAGCAGTTCCTATGGAGAGTATCGCTACACCTTC. The chain couples TRBV6-5 to TRBJ1-2; D uncertain. The CDR3 is 13 amino acids. V was cut by 4 bases and J by 9 bases, with 15 bases left in between. Germline CDR1 reads MNHEY; CDR2 reads SVGAGI.

The V call is TRBV27, the J call TRBJ2-5; D is uncertain. Germline CDR1 reads MNHEY; CDR2 reads SMNVEV (reference sequence). This CDR3 spans 12 amino acids. Trimming shortened V by 5 bases and J by 4 bases, and 8 bases separated the two germline ends. The CDR3 region has the DNA TGTGCCAGCAGTAAGCTTCGAGAGACCCAGTACTTC. Encoded protein: CASSKLRETQYF.

CDR3 DNA: TGTGCCAGCAGCTTAGTGCGCGCAGGACAGGGGGCGCGGGAGACCCAGTACTTC. Translated: CASSLVRAGQGARETQYF. This chain links TRBV7-2 with TRBJ2-5; 11 positions match TRBD1. The CDR3 extends over 18 amino acids. Germline V gives CDR1 SGHTA, CDR2 FQGNSA. J was trimmed by 5 bases and V by 1 base; bases with no gene match: 12.

The rearrangement uses TRBV15 and TRBJ1-6, with 7 bases lining up with TRBD1. The CDR3 runs to 17 residues. CDR1 is LNHNV, CDR2 YYDKDF, per germline (reference sequence). Trimming at V came to 8 bases and at J to 6 bases, leaving 16 bases not matched to a gene. This chain's CDR3 is CATSRGPRGIPNSPLHF. In DNA, the CDR3 is TGTGCCACCTCAAGGGGCCCCAGGGGGATCCCTAATTCACCCCTCCACTTT.

The V and J genes are TRBV5-5 and TRBJ2-1, with D perhaps matching TRBD1 (5 bases). CDR3 size: 15 residues. V was clipped by 4 bases and J by 1 base, with 12 bases between them. The germline V gene has CDR1 SGHKS and CDR2 YYEKEE (reference sequence). Here the CDR3 reads CASSPGQGSYNEQFF. CDR3 in DNA: TGTGCCAGCAGCCCGGGCCAGGGATCCTACAATGAGCAGTTCTTC.

This chain links TRBV28 with TRBJ2-1, with a tentative D call TRBD2 (5 bases). The V gene lost 2 bases and the J gene lost 7 bases, with 9 bases spanning the gap. The CDR3 has 13 amino acids. Germline-derived CDR1 and CDR2 are MDHEN and SYDVKM. This chain's CDR3 is CASSLGRENEQFF. The DNA of the CDR3 is TGTGCCAGCAGTTTAGGGAGAGAAAATGAGCAGTTCTTC.

The chain uses TRBV19 and TRBJ2-3; 11 positions match TRBD2. The CDR3 runs to 16 residues. From germline, CDR1 is LNHDA and CDR2 SQIVND (reference sequence). V trimming: 3 bases; J trimming: 1 base; junction bases outside the gene matches: 3. Here the CDR3 DNA reads TGTGCCAGTAGTATCGGGGGACTAGCGGGCACAGATACGCAGTATTTT. Protein product: CASSIGGLAGTDTQYF.

The CDR3 sequence: CATSSDMDIQYF. The CDR3 DNA sequence: TGTGCCACCAGTAGCGATATGGACATTCAGTACTTC. The chain uses TRBV24-1 and TRBJ2-4; D is unclear. The CDR3 is 12 residues long. Trimming took 6 bases from V and 8 from J, leaving 10 bases between them. Germline loops: CDR1 KGHDR, CDR2 SFDVKD.

This rearrangement joins TRBV18 to TRBJ1-1, with no clear D. Trimming stripped 3 bases from V and 4 bases from J, with 15 bases between. The CDR3 runs to 15 residues. CDR1 KGHSH and CDR2 LQKENI come from the germline V gene. The CDR3 sequence is CASSPRRIEGTEAFF. DNA of the CDR3: TGTGCCAGCTCACCCAGGAGGATAGAAGGCACTGAAGCTTTCTTT.

The chain has TRBV30 and TRBJ2-5, with D tentatively TRBD1 (6 bases). The CDR3 length is 15 residues. Germline values: CDR1 GTSNPN, CDR2 SVGIG (reference sequence). V was cut by 0 bases and J by 1 base, with 12 bases left in between. The CDR3 DNA reads TGTGCCTGGAGTGTATGGGGCAGGGGCCAAGAGACCCAGTACTTC. It codes for CAWSVWGRGQETQYF.

The J gene is TRBJ2-2, the V gene TRBV5-1; maybe TRBD2 (6 bases). The CDR3 has 14 residues. CDR1 SGHRS and CDR2 YFSETQ come from the germline V gene. The V end lost 6 bases, the J end lost 4 bases, and 13 bases lay between the germline ends. CDR3 coding DNA: TGCGCCAGCAAGTGGGAGGCGGTCACCGGGGAGCTGTTTTTT. It specifies CASKWEAVTGELFF.

This chain links TRBV13 with TRBJ2-2; perhaps TRBD2 as D (5 bases). Germline V lookup: CDR1 PRHDT, CDR2 FYEKMQ (reference sequence). Trimming shortened V by 1 base and J by 1 base, and 7 bases separated the two germline ends. The CDR3 sequence is 15 residues long. The CDR3 is CASSLVARNTGELFF. The CDR3 nucleotides are TGTGCCAGCAGCTTAGTAGCGCGGAACACCGGGGAGCTGTTTTTT.

This sequence joins TRBV5-6 and TRBJ2-5; D is perhaps TRBD2 (6 bases). Germline CDR1 reads SGHDT; CDR2 reads YYEEEE. This CDR3 comprises 14 residues. The V gene lost 3 bases and the J gene lost 1 base, with 10 bases spanning the gap. CDR3 DNA: TGTGCCAGCAGCTACCGGGACTCCCAAGAGACCCAGTACTTC. Translated: CASSYRDSQETQYF.

The chain links TRBV28 to TRBJ2-3; the D gene is possibly TRBD2 (5 bases). The length of the CDR3 is 13 residues. Germline V gene data show CDR1 as MDHEN and CDR2 as SYDVKM. Trimming stripped 3 bases from V and 6 bases from J, with 10 bases between. Written as DNA, the CDR3 is TGTGCCAGCAGTTTGAGAGGGTCGGATACGCAGTATTTT. This encodes CASSLRGSDTQYF.

The chain couples TRBV7-2 to TRBJ1-1, with 7 bases fitting TRBD1. This CDR3 is 16 amino acids long. Trimming at V came to 4 bases and at J to 1 base, leaving 9 bases not matched to a gene. Germline V lookup: CDR1 SGHTA, CDR2 FQGNSA. The CDR3 DNA is TGTGCCAGCAGCTCAGGGTGGGACAGAAGGAACACTGAAGCTTTCTTT. This codes for CASSSGWDRRNTEAFF.

The chain is built from TRBV28 and TRBJ1-1; D ambiguous. Deletions cut 7 bases from V and 5 bases from J, with 14 bases between. Germline V lookup: CDR1 MDHEN, CDR2 SYDVKM. This CDR3 contains 13 residues. The DNA of the CDR3 is TGTGCCAGCAACACCCGCGGCCTTACTGAAGCTTTCTTT. Translated: CASNTRGLTEAFF.

The V call is TRBV5-1, the J call TRBJ2-2; the match to TRBD2 covers 8 bases. J gave up 4 bases and V 4 bases, and 6 bases lay outside the gene matches. Per the germline V gene, CDR1 is SGHRS and CDR2 is YFSETQ. The CDR3 covers 15 residues. The CDR3 is CASSTQAGGTGELFF. The CDR3 DNA reads as TGCGCCAGCAGCACTCAGGCGGGGGGCACCGGGGAGCTGTTTTTT.